The T cell receptor (beta chain) under discussion was sequenced for a study of OX40 agonist ivuxolimab in advanced cancers. Looking at the study overall: Ivuxolimab doses were 0.01, 0.1, 0.3, 1.5, 3 or 10 mg/kg every 2 weeks. Averaging about 60 years in age, with a range of roughly 23 to 80, the cohort was around 83% male. Whole-study findings and limits: Near-lowest levels of clonal expansion characterized partial responders at 0.1-3.0 mg/kg.

Blood sampling took place at baseline, cycle 4 day 1, and cycle 7 day 1. Trimming shortened V by 3 bases and J by 0 bases, and 7 bases separated the two germline ends. This CDR3 is built from 14 residues. Germline V gene lookup returns CDR1 SGDLS and CDR2 YYNGEE. This clone is a singleton in its sample. Its antigen is not identified. The repertoire was sequenced with immunoSEQ multiplex PCR; TCRdb's copy has only in-frame clones and lacks some. The data contain about 94,000 clones, around 90% of them singletons. The origin of this receptor is an adult with an advanced solid tumor such as melanoma, head and neck, liver or kidney cancer. Sequenced here: CD4+ or CD8+ T cells sorted from blood, sampled in a trial of the OX40 agonist ivuxolimab. V usage is TRBV9 and J usage is TRBJ1-3, with D possibly matching TRBD1 (6 bases). The DNA of the CDR3 is TGTGCCAGCAGCGCGACAGGCTCTGGAAACACCATATATTTT. Protein: CASSATGSGNTIYF.